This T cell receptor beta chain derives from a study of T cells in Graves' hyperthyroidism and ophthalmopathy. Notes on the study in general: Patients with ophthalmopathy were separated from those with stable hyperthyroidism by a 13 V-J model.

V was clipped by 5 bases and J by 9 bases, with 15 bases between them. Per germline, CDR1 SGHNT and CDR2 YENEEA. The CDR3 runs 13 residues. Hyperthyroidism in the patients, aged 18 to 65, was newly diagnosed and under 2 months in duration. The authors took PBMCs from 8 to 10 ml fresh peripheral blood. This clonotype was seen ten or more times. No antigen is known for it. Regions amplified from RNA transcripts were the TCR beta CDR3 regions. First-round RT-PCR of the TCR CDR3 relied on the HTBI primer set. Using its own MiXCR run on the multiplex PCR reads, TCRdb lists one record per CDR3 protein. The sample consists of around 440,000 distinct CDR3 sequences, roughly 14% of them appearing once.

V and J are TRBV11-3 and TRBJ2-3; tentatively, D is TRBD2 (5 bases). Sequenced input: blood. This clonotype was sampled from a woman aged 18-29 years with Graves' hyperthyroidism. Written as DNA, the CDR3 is TGTGCCAGCAGCGCGAGCGGCGGCACGACGCAGTATTTT. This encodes CASSASGGTTQYF.